This TCR beta chain emerged from a study of T cells in Graves' hyperthyroidism and ophthalmopathy (dated by TCRdb to between 2018 and 2021). Notes on the research overall: Peripheral blood samples were taken at initial diagnosis, before any treatment was given. To identify TCR V-J signatures that set the groups apart, the researchers used a discovery cohort of 95 to 100 patients, made up of 40 to 45 with Graves' ophthalmopathy and 57 with stable Graves' hyperthyroidism. Whether ophthalmopathy could be predicted prospectively was tested in an independent validation cohort made up of about 20 hyperthyroidism patients plus 17 patients who later progressed to ophthalmopathy. The roughly 90 discovery patients were divided at random into training and test sets in a 7:3 ratio. The study also compared thyroid tissue and blood T-cell repertoires from 6 or 7 Graves' hyperthyroidism patients. Following sampling, methimazole starting at 30 mg daily was given to hyperthyroidism patients, and high-dose intravenous methylprednisolone was given to ophthalmopathy patients. The paper describes TCR Vbeta CDR3 sequencing of 135 peripheral blood samples, made up of some 40 ophthalmopathy patients, some 80 hyperthyroidism patients and roughly 17 progressor patients. Results the study describes overall, beyond this receptor: Most expanded thyroid clonotypes (frequency above 0.001) were also found in blood, which suggests that blood repertoires may mirror thyroid immune responses. No statistical method was used to fix the sample size in advance, and group allocation was not hidden from the investigators. A model built on a 13 V-J signature distinguished ophthalmopathy from stable hyperthyroidism, reaching about 88% sensitivity and under 84% specificity in cross-validation and 80%/75% in testing. In validation, the model predicted progression to ophthalmopathy with roughly 66% sensitivity and 72% to 85% specificity, a median of roughly seven months before onset.

Based on the germline V gene, the CDR1 and CDR2 sequences are SGHRS and YFSETQ. Reading from cysteine to phenylalanine, the CDR3 counts 17 amino acids. CDR3 DNA only is kept here, 51 bases in frame from base 1. Deletion took 4 bases off V and 0 bases off J, with a span of 17 bases between the germline ends. This clonotype was detected a few times. Which antigen it targets is not known. No base quality values were provided; no much bigger clone lies one nucleotide off. The TCR beta CDR3 regions were amplified from RNA transcripts. A first-round RT-PCR of the TCR CDR3 used the HTBI primer set with the Qiagen OneStep RT-PCR kit. Libraries were constructed in a second round of multiplex PCR, after which size selection and purification were carried out. Libraries were sequenced paired-end with 100 bp reads on an Illumina HiSeq2000. Turning to the authors' computational methods: SOAPnuke was used to process the raw data, throwing out any read that contained adapters or uncalled bases, had a mean Phred below 15, or lacked an exact constant-primer or identifier match. COPE v1.2.5 was used to merge the high-quality paired reads, and each unique nucleotide sequence was defined as a clonotype. Clonotypes were aligned to IMGT TRBV, TRBD and TRBJ reference segments using MiTCR v1.1. The analysis was restricted to V-J combinations with a frequency above 0.0001, which together covered about 99% of the repertoires. A TCS score was defined as the ratio between F50 (clonal expansion) and ExV (chaos), using BLOSUM62-based TCRdist between CDR3 peptides within each V-J. Welch's t-statistics and random forest reduced 450 to 600 V-J features to around 14, which were used in a naive Bayes classifier (R e1071). TCRdb reworked the public reads: Q25 trimming with fastp, MiXCR clone assembly, productive beta chains retained. Rows matching on CDR3 protein sequence are summarized as one entry with the most common DNA and genes. The V and J calls were determined by TCRdb, not by the authors. The sample contains about 520,000 distinct CDR3 sequences, 24% of them found a single time. The ten largest clonotypes hold about 11% of the sample.

Moderately to severely active disease, a Clinical Activity Score of at least 3, a NOSPECS grade of at least 4, and a duration under 3 months were present in ophthalmopathy patients. Exclusion was applied to patients with uncontrolled infections, other autoimmune diseases, pregnancy or lactation. Diagnoses were established on the basis of clinical symptoms, serum thyroxine and TRAb, thyroid ultrasound, and orbital computed tomography. PBMCs were separated from over 9 ml of fresh peripheral blood using Ficoll-Paque density gradient centrifugation. Total RNA was extracted using Trizol reagent, and RNA quality was assessed on an Agilent 2100 Bioanalyzer.

This clonotype was sampled from a woman in her thirties with Graves' ophthalmopathy. Sequencing was carried out using blood. Rearrangement joined TRBV5-1 to TRBJ2-4; no D gene call is confident. CDR3 loop: CASSEKTQLLAKNIQYF. The sequenced DNA: TGCGCCAGCAGCGAAAAGACCCAACTCCTAGCCAAAAACATTCAGTACTTC.